These T cell receptor beta chains were read from a single sample in a study of blood T cell repertoires in COVID-19. Here immunoSEQ multiplex PCR was the method, and the copy in TCRdb shows in-frame clones only, minus some. The data hold around 280,000 clones, with roughly 87% observed a single time. Sequencing was carried out using PBMCs or T cells enriched from blood (not recorded which). The source of these receptors is a woman aged 40 to 55 who had recovered from COVID-19. The CDR3 runs from the conserved cysteine through the conserved F or W. A D gene is named only where the DNA matches it firmly.

V	J	D	CDR3	DNA
TRBV28	TRBJ2-7	TRBD2	CASSLYGGSSYEQYF	TGTGCCAGCAGTTTATACGGGGGGAGCTCCTACGAGCAGTACTTC
TRBV28	TRBJ2-7	TRBD1	CASNPPGQGSYEQYF	TGTGCCAGCAACCCTCCGGGACAGGGGTCCTACGAGCAGTACTTC
TRBV29-1	TRBJ1-1	.	CSVVPDTLNEAFF	TGCAGCGTTGTTCCGGACACACTTAATGAAGCTTTCTTT
TRBV7-3	TRBJ1-1	.	CASSQQGPNTEAFF	TGTGCCAGCAGCCAACAGGGCCCGAACACTGAAGCTTTCTTT
TRBV5-6	TRBJ1-2	.	CASSLHPGAPNGYTF	TGTGCCAGCAGCTTGCATCCAGGGGCCCCAAATGGCTACACCTTC
TRBV28	TRBJ2-2	TRBD2	CASWRERTGELFF	TGTGCCAGCTGGCGGGAGCGAACCGGGGAGCTGTTTTTT
TRBV15	TRBJ2-7	TRBD1	CATSRALGDRDYEQYF	TGTGCCACCAGCAGAGCGCTCGGGGACAGGGACTACGAGCAGTACTTC
TRBV29-1	TRBJ2-3	.	CSAPTPSNGTDTQYF	TGCAGCGCCCCGACTCCGAGTAACGGCACAGATACGCAGTATTTT
TRBV6-5	TRBJ1-1	.	CASSYEGRRTEAFF	TGTGCCAGCAGTTATGAGGGAAGAAGAACTGAAGCTTTCTTT
TRBV3-1/TRBV3-2	TRBJ2-7	.	CASSQAGGPYEQYF	TGTGCCAGCAGCCAAGCCGGGGGACCCTACGAGCAGTACTTC
TRBV6-5	TRBJ2-3	TRBD1	CASRRQGARTDTQYF	TGTGCCAGCAGAAGACAGGGGGCGCGGACAGATACGCAGTATTTT
TRBV12-3/TRBV12-4	TRBJ2-7	TRBD1	CASSPGQGHEQYF	TGTGCCAGCAGCCCGGGACAGGGGCATGAGCAGTACTTC
TRBV7-3	TRBJ2-5	.	CASSLDSQETQYF	TGTGCCAGCAGCTTGGACAGCCAAGAGACCCAGTACTTC
TRBV3-1/TRBV3-2	TRBJ2-4	TRBD2	CASSQVIPRGLAGVENIQYF	TGTGCCAGCAGCCAAGTTATCCCGCGTGGACTAGCGGGAGTTGAAAACATTCAGTACTTC
TRBV28	TRBJ1-2	TRBD1	CASGGTGIHYGYTF	TGTGCCAGCGGCGGGACAGGGATTCACTATGGCTACACCTTC
TRBV11-2	TRBJ2-3	TRBD2	CASHPGTSGTSTDTQYF	TGTGCCAGCCATCCCGGAACTAGCGGGACTAGCACAGATACGCAGTATTTT
TRBV25-1	TRBJ1-1	.	CASSLRGLAFF	TGTGCCAGCAGCTTACGGGGGTTAGCTTTCTTT
TRBV27	TRBJ1-6	.	CASSLGGLDSPLHF	TGTGCCAGCAGTTTAGGAGGCCTCGATTCACCCCTCCACTTT
TRBV30	TRBJ2-1	TRBD2	CAWSAGRGPNEQFF	TGTGCCTGGTCAGCGGGAAGGGGACCCAATGAGCAGTTCTTC
TRBV7-2	TRBJ2-1	TRBD2	CASTSGTSAYNEQFF	TGTGCCAGCACCTCCGGGACTAGCGCTTACAATGAGCAGTTCTTC
TRBV2	TRBJ2-1	.	CASESHNEQFF	TGTGCCAGCGAAAGCCACAATGAGCAGTTCTTC
TRBV18	TRBJ2-7	.	CASSPPGAGRPYEQYF	TGTGCCAGCTCACCACCAGGGGCCGGGAGACCTTACGAGCAGTACTTC
TRBV18	TRBJ1-4	TRBD1	CASSLGTGGSNEKLFF	TGTGCCAGCTCACTCGGGACAGGGGGCTCGAATGAAAAACTGTTTTTT
TRBV19	TRBJ2-5	TRBD2	CASSPSLAGGETQYF	TGTGCCAGTAGTCCCTCCCTAGCGGGAGGAGAGACCCAGTACTTC
TRBV18	TRBJ2-6	.	CASSPSVSGANVLTF	TGTGCCAGCTCACCCTCGGTCTCTGGGGCCAACGTCCTGACTTTC